The T cell receptor (beta chain) described here comes from a study of T cell repertoires in cytomegalovirus infection. Study-level background: Through public TCR beta signatures, both CMV infection and matching HLA type were indicated. Notes on the study in general: CMV-specific TCR beta clonotypes restricted by HLA-C dominated the ex vivo response.

This clonotype has ten or more counts. Its antigen is currently unknown. TCRdb used MiXCR to reprocess the reads, holding one entry per CDR3 protein. Of approximately 630,000 distinct CDR3 sequences in the sample, approximately 24% were seen once. Trimming left V 5 bases short and J 8 bases short, with 9 bases between. From germline, CDR1 is SEHNR and CDR2 FQNEAQ (reference sequence). The CDR3 sequence is 11 residues long. This chain connects TRBV7-9 to TRBJ1-2, with D possibly TRBD1 on 6 matching bases. This receptor was identified in a human donor in good health (CMV status not recorded). Some clones in this sample may be carry-over from other donors' samples. The material sequenced was CD8+ T cells from PBMCs. In DNA, the CDR3 is TGTGCCAGCAGCGCAGGGGCGGGCTACACCTTC. This gives the protein CASSAGAGYTF.